This TCR beta chain was retrieved from a study of shared clonotypes between healthy human individuals. Overall study results and limits: Having only a few donors restricted how much genetic and exposure-history diversity was captured. Measured sharing among donors was expected to vary with sequencing depth.

Assay: immunoSEQ multiplex PCR; the TCRdb copy retains only in-frame clones and omits some. The data hold some 2.3 million clones, with over 85% observed a single time. Germline lookup yields CDR1 DFQATT and CDR2 SNEGSKA (reference sequence). The CDR3 loop spans 11 amino acids. Trimming left V 7 bases short and J 10 bases short, with 16 bases between. Naive CD45RA+ and memory CD45RA-negative subsets were split from CD4+ cells. Of note for this clone: What it binds is not known.

This clonotype was sampled from a young man in good health. Some clones in this sample may be carry-over from other donors' samples. The sequencing input was naive CD4+ T cells from PBMCs. Subset indicated: CD45RA+ positively selected. This chain joins TRBV20-1 and TRBJ1-1, with D perhaps TRBD1 (5 bases). Written as DNA, the CDR3 is TGCAGTGTCCGCGGGGCTCAGATAGCTTTCTTT. Encoded protein: CSVRGAQIAFF.